These T cell receptor beta chains were read from a single sample in a study of T cell responses to AZD1222 COVID-19 vaccine. Using immunoSEQ multiplex PCR, the repertoire was profiled, and TCRdb retains in-frame clones only, with some absent. This table has about 120,000 clones, around 88% appearing once. The input for sequencing was peripheral blood, taken on day 0 of MenACWY control vaccination. These receptors all stem from an adult in good health. The CDR3 runs from the conserved cysteine through the conserved F or W. Each record gives: clone size, J gene, V gene, D gene, CDR3 DNA, CDR3 protein. A D gene is named only where the DNA matches it firmly. Rows give clone size only sometimes, using once, few, many, or a class for an expanded clone.

clone_size: -; j_call: TRBJ1-1; v_call: TRBV29-1; d_call: TRBD1; cdr3_nt: TGCAGCGTTGCACGGGACAGGGACACTGAAGCTTTCTTT; cdr3_aa: CSVARDRDTEAFF
clone_size: -; j_call: TRBJ2-7; v_call: TRBV7-9; d_call: -; cdr3_nt: TGTGCCAGCAGCCTAACGGGGAGACAGAACTACGAGCAGTACTTC; cdr3_aa: CASSLTGRQNYEQYF
clone_size: -; j_call: TRBJ1-4; v_call: TRBV2; d_call: TRBD1; cdr3_nt: TGTGCCAGCAGGACACAGGGGGCGCCTAATGAAAAACTGTTTTTT; cdr3_aa: CASRTQGAPNEKLFF
clone_size: -; j_call: TRBJ1-1; v_call: TRBV7-8; d_call: -; cdr3_nt: TGTGCCAGCAGCTTAGTTGTGAACACTGAAGCTTTCTTT; cdr3_aa: CASSLVVNTEAFF
clone_size: -; j_call: TRBJ1-3; v_call: TRBV6-5; d_call: -; cdr3_nt: TGTGCCTGCTACGGGATCAGCTCTGGAAACACCATATATTTT; cdr3_aa: CACYGISSGNTIYF
clone_size: -; j_call: TRBJ1-1; v_call: TRBV30; d_call: -; cdr3_nt: TGTGCCTGGAAACCCATGAACACTGAAGCTTTCTTT; cdr3_aa: CAWKPMNTEAFF
clone_size: -; j_call: TRBJ2-1; v_call: TRBV11-2; d_call: -; cdr3_nt: TGTGCCAGCAGCCCTAGAGGGGGTGCCCAGGCCTACAATGAGCAGTTCTTC; cdr3_aa: CASSPRGGAQAYNEQFF
clone_size: -; j_call: TRBJ1-1; v_call: TRBV2; d_call: -; cdr3_nt: TGTGCCAGCAGTGGGGTTTGGGGACCCTCCACTGAAGCTTTCTTT; cdr3_aa: CASSGVWGPSTEAFF
clone_size: few; j_call: TRBJ1-4; v_call: TRBV24-1; d_call: TRBD1; cdr3_nt: TGTGCCACCAGTGATTCGACAGGGGATGAAAAACTGTTTTTT; cdr3_aa: CATSDSTGDEKLFF
clone_size: -; j_call: TRBJ2-3; v_call: TRBV21-1; d_call: -; cdr3_nt: TGTGCCAGCAGCAAAGCTGGGGTGGGGACGCAGTATTTT; cdr3_aa: CASSKAGVGTQYF
clone_size: -; j_call: TRBJ2-1; v_call: TRBV5-1; d_call: TRBD2; cdr3_nt: TGCGCCAGCAGCTTGCGTCCTAGCGGGGTATACAATGAGCAGTTCTTC; cdr3_aa: CASSLRPSGVYNEQFF
clone_size: once; j_call: TRBJ2-2; v_call: TRBV10-3; d_call: TRBD2; cdr3_nt: TGTGCCATCAGGACGGGACGGGAGGGAATCACCGGGGAGCTGTTTTTT; cdr3_aa: CAIRTGREGITGELFF
clone_size: -; j_call: TRBJ2-1; v_call: TRBV7-9; d_call: -; cdr3_nt: TGTGCCAGCAGCTTAACTAGCTCCTACAATGAGCAGTTCTTC; cdr3_aa: CASSLTSSYNEQFF
clone_size: few; j_call: TRBJ2-5; v_call: TRBV11-2; d_call: -; cdr3_nt: TGTGCCAGCAGCTCTAAGGGGGAGACCCAGTACTTC; cdr3_aa: CASSSKGETQYF
clone_size: -; j_call: TRBJ2-1; v_call: TRBV5-1; d_call: TRBD2; cdr3_nt: TGCGCCAGCAGCCGGGGGCCTCTAGCGGGAGCGGGTGAGCAGTTCTTC; cdr3_aa: CASSRGPLAGAGEQFF
clone_size: -; j_call: TRBJ2-7; v_call: TRBV6-5; d_call: -; cdr3_nt: TGTGCCAGCAGTATGGGGAGCTCCTACGAGCAGTACTTC; cdr3_aa: CASSMGSSYEQYF
clone_size: -; j_call: TRBJ1-2; v_call: TRBV27; d_call: TRBD1; cdr3_nt: TGTGCCAGCAGCTTAGGGGCAGGGGGCGCTTTCTATGGCTACACCTTC; cdr3_aa: CASSLGAGGAFYGYTF